This T cell receptor (beta chain) is drawn from a study of T cells in Graves' hyperthyroidism and ophthalmopathy. This CDR3 region has 15 residues. V lost 1 base and J lost 3, with 12 bases in between. Germline CDR1 reads MDHEN; CDR2 reads SYDVKM. This clonotype was seen many times. As yet, its antigen is unknown. Amplification of TCR beta CDR3 regions used RNA as the template. TCR CDR3 underwent first-round RT-PCR with the HTBI primer set. Via MiXCR, TCRdb re-called the multiplex PCR reads, giving one row per CDR3 protein. The sample lists 600,000 or so distinct CDR3 sequences, 13% to 15% occurring once. The study's findings and limits: Expanded thyroid clonotypes (above 0.001) were mostly also found in blood.

Ophthalmopathy cases scored 3 or more on the Clinical Activity Score and 4 or more on NOSPECS grade, with duration below 3 months. Cells are PBMCs isolated from around 10 ml of fresh blood. This clonotype originated in a woman aged 18-29 years with Graves' ophthalmopathy. Sequenced input: blood. This chain connects TRBV28 to TRBJ2-5, with D perhaps assigned TRBD1 or TRBD2 (5 bases each). The CDR3 is CASSLFIGAEETQYF. CDR3 coding DNA: TGTGCCAGCAGTTTATTTATCGGGGCAGAAGAGACCCAGTACTTC.